This entry features one TCR beta chain sequence. V was trimmed by 3 bases and J by 8 bases, leaving 15 bases between them. Germline V gene lookup returns CDR1 MDHEN and CDR2 SYDVKM. CDR3 length: 14 residues. These data originate in a study of blood T cell repertoires in COVID-19. This table comes from immunoSEQ multiplex PCR, and its TCRdb copy is limited to in-frame clones, with some not included. This sample carries around 20,000 clones, about 90% of them seen once, and the ten largest clones take 3.5% to 5%. This TCR derives from a human donor in a cohort sampled during active COVID-19. The material sequenced was peripheral blood. The rearrangement joins TRBV28 to TRBJ2-3; TRBD1 is a possible D gene (6 bases). CDR3 in DNA: TGTGCCAGCAGTTTTAGGGACACCGCGGTTACGCAGTATTTT. The encoded protein is CASSFRDTAVTQYF.